The T cell receptor (beta chain) described here comes from a study of blood T cell dynamics during melanoma immunotherapy. Study details: First-line therapy was either pembrolizumab or nivolumab with ipilimumab for metastatic melanoma.

General study results and limits: Disease-control patients' PBMC repertoires became either more clonal or more diverse at W3.

Time point reported: pre-treatment baseline. Samples come from before therapy and from week 3 after the first blockade cycle. Disease control meant complete response, partial response or stable disease at 12 weeks. Data came from immunoSEQ multiplex PCR; TCRdb stores just in-frame clones and leaves some out. In the table there are approximately 25,000 clones, around 90% of which are singletons. This clone was counted a single time. Its antigen is currently unknown. The CDR3 extends over 15 amino acids. Germline-derived CDR1 and CDR2 are LNHNV and YYDKDF (reference sequence). V lost 5 bases and J lost 0, with 10 bases in between.

This sequence originates from a human donor with melanoma. This sample comprised blood, obtained from a patient treated with checkpoint blockade. V gene TRBV15 combines with J gene TRBJ1-4; D uncertain. CDR3 in amino acids: CATSYGLTTNEKLFF. CDR3 nucleotide sequence: TGTGCCACCAGCTACGGGCTTACAACTAATGAAAAACTGTTTTTT.